This entry lists 32 T cell receptor beta chains sequenced from one sample in a study of cytomegalovirus exposure and HLA in healthy donors. 60 Vbeta and 13 Jbeta primers were used in PCR. Assay: immunoSEQ multiplex PCR; the TCRdb copy retains only in-frame clones and omits some. The repertoire consists of approximately 160,000 clones, with more than 80% occurring once and the leading ten covering roughly 5%. The sequencing input was PBMCs. All receptors derive from a man aged 18 to 29 in good health and CMV-seronegative.

V usage is TRBV20-1 and J usage is TRBJ2-3; D may be TRBD2 (6 bases). Germline V gene lookup returns CDR1 DFQATT and CDR2 SNEGSKA (reference sequence). V was shortened by 5 bases and J by 6 bases, with 9 bases between the two germline ends. The CDR3 sequence is 11 residues long. This CDR3 reads CSAAGRDTQYF. The CDR3 DNA sequence: TGCAGTGCTGCAGGGAGGGATACGCAGTATTTT.

This clone has more than one count but fewer than ten. V gene TRBV5-1 combines with J gene TRBJ2-1; 13 nucleotides match TRBD2. The V gene end was trimmed by 6 bases and the J gene end by 4 bases; junction bases not matched to a gene: 4. The CDR3 loop spans 15 amino acids. From germline, CDR1 is SGHRS and CDR2 YFSETQ. CDR3 loop: CASTKTSGGYNEQFF. CDR3 in DNA: TGCGCCAGCACCAAGACTAGCGGGGGGTACAATGAGCAGTTCTTC.

This rearrangement joins TRBV18 to TRBJ2-3; the match to TRBD2 covers 10 bases. Germline assignment: CDR1 KGHSH and CDR2 LQKENI. The CDR3 totals 15 residues. Trimming cost V 4 bases and J 4 bases; bases outside gene matches: 5. For the CDR3, the DNA is TGTGCCAGCTCACGTACTAGCGGGACCGCAGATACGCAGTATTTT. This codes for CASSRTSGTADTQYF.

This chain joins TRBV27 and TRBJ1-2; 10 bases align to TRBD1. Germline lookup yields CDR1 MNHEY and CDR2 SMNVEV (reference sequence). The CDR3 is 13 residues long. V was clipped by 6 bases and J by 5 bases; unmatched bases: 3. This CDR3 reads CASREGQGYGYTF. CDR3 in DNA: TGTGCCAGCAGAGAGGGACAGGGGTATGGCTACACCTTC.

V gene TRBV7-2 combines with J gene TRBJ2-7; 9 nucleotides match TRBD2. The CDR3 contains 15 residues. Germline CDR1 and CDR2: SGHTA and FQGNSA. V lost 6 bases, J lost 2 bases, and 8 bases stayed unmatched. The CDR3 DNA sequence: TGTGCCAGCAGGCGAAGGGCGGGAGGGACCTACGAGCAGTACTTC. Translated, it gives CASRRRAGGTYEQYF. Variable domain in full (rest from reference TRBV7-2 and TRBJ2-7): GAGVSQSPSNKVTEKGKDVELRCDPISGHTALYWYRQSLGQGLEFLIYFQGNSAPDKSGLPSDRFSAERTGGSVSTLTIQRTQQEDSAVYLCASRRRAGGTYEQYFGPGTRLTVT.

This rearrangement joins TRBV2 to TRBJ2-7; the match to TRBD1 covers 7 bases. The length of the CDR3 is 14 residues. From germline, CDR1 is SNHLY and CDR2 FYNNEI. V lost 8 bases, J lost 4 bases, and 11 bases stayed unmatched. The CDR3 loop reads CASRSGRGRYEQYF. The CDR3 region has the DNA TGTGCCAGCCGGTCAGGTAGGGGGCGTTACGAGCAGTACTTC.

The table lists this clone with a count of one. V usage is TRBV27 and J usage is TRBJ2-7, with D perhaps TRBD1 (6 bases). The CDR3 consists of 13 residues. Germline V lookup: CDR1 MNHEY, CDR2 SMNVEV (reference sequence). Trimming stripped 6 bases from V and 6 bases from J, with 15 bases between. CDR3 coding DNA: TGTGCCAGCAGCCTCCAGGGGTTTTCCGAGCAGTACTTC. Its protein is CASSLQGFSEQYF.

V usage is TRBV29-1 and J usage is TRBJ1-1; D is uncertain. V was cut by 1 base and J by 0 bases, with 6 bases left in between. Germline loops: CDR1 SQVTM, CDR2 ANQGSEA. CDR3 size: 13 residues. CDR3 amino acids: CSVEGNMNTEAFF. The CDR3 nucleotides read TGCAGCGTTGAAGGAAACATGAACACTGAAGCTTTCTTT.

V and J are TRBV4-2 and TRBJ2-1; TRBD2 matches 7 bases. J gave up 5 bases and V 0 bases, and 13 bases lay outside the gene matches. This CDR3 is 18 amino acids long. The germline CDR1 and CDR2 sequences are LGHNA and YNFKEQ. CDR3: CASSQEGSLAGVHNEQFF. The DNA for the CDR3 is TGTGCCAGCAGCCAAGAGGGGTCATTGGCGGGAGTGCACAATGAGCAGTTCTTC.

The J gene is TRBJ2-1, the V gene TRBV9; TRBD2 agrees at 7 bases. The CDR3 contains 14 residues. With 2 bases clipped from V and 5 bases from J, the junction kept 4 bases outside the gene matches. In germline, CDR1 is SGDLS, CDR2 YYNGEE. The CDR3 nucleotides are TGTGCCAGCAGCGTGTACGGGGGGAACAATGAGCAGTTCTTC. This gives the protein CASSVYGGNNEQFF.

Only a few counts were recorded for this clone. The chain combines TRBV9 with TRBJ2-2, with D maybe TRBD2 (5 bases). The CDR3 sequence is 15 residues long. Trimming shortened V by 0 bases and J by 4 bases, and 10 bases separated the two germline ends. Germline CDR1 is SGDLS and CDR2 is YYNGEE. CDR3 nucleotide sequence: TGTGCCAGCAGCGTAGGGAATGAGGGCACCGGGGAGCTGTTTTTT. The encoded protein is CASSVGNEGTGELFF.

As to this clone: A junction end diverges from the germline sequence, so it may reflect a read error. CDR3 region: CASGLVGEMNTEAFF. The CDR3 nucleotides read TGCGCCAGCGGCTTGGTCGGGGAAATGAACACTGAAGCTTTCTTT. The rearrangement joins TRBV5-1 to TRBJ1-1; no clear D. This CDR3 has 15 residues. The germline V gene has CDR1 SGHRS and CDR2 YFSETQ. The variable domain in full, completed from reference TRBV5-1 and TRBJ1-1, reads KAGVTQTPRYLIKTRGQQVTLSCSPISGHRSVSWYQQTPGQGLQFLFEYFSETQRNKGNFPGRFSGRQFSNSRSEMNVSTLELGDSALYLCASGLVGEMNTEAFFGQGTRLTVV.

The rearrangement links TRBV5-6 to TRBJ2-4; D is unresolved. Germline CDR1 is SGHDT and CDR2 is YYEEEE. The CDR3 has 11 residues. V lost 5 bases and J lost 6, with 6 bases in between. CDR3 in amino acids: CASSRLNIQYF. The CDR3 DNA follows: TGTGCCAGCAGTCGTTTAAACATTCAGTACTTC.

The V gene is TRBV4-1, the J gene TRBJ1-6, with D possibly being TRBD1 (6 bases). The V and J ends lost 1 base and 3 bases respectively, with 13 bases between them. CDR3 length: 17 amino acids. CDR1 and CDR2 from the germline V gene are MGHRA and YSYEKL. In DNA, the CDR3 is TGCGCCAGCAGCCAAGGGGGAGTAGGGGGCTATAATTCACCCCTCCACTTT. It translates to CASSQGGVGGYNSPLHF.

This chain connects TRBV6-1 to TRBJ1-1; D is unresolved. The CDR3 contains 12 residues. CDR1 and CDR2 (germline): MNHNS, SASEGT. V lost 5 bases and J 2 bases, leaving 6 bases between the germline ends. The CDR3 region is CASSSPNTEAFF. The DNA for the CDR3 is TGTGCCAGCAGTTCCCCAAACACTGAAGCTTTCTTT.

The CDR3 spells CASSKDKPVGGRVPGELFF. The CDR3 DNA is TGTGCCAGTAGTAAGGACAAACCCGTCGGGGGGCGCGTTCCCGGGGAGCTGTTTTTT. The chain employs TRBV19 and TRBJ2-2, with D possibly matching TRBD2 (7 bases). CDR3 size: 19 residues. The V gene's germline CDR1 is LNHDA and CDR2 SQIVND (reference sequence). V shed 4 bases and J shed 6 bases, with 27 bases lying between them.

The genes are TRBV28 and TRBJ2-7; 8 bases align to TRBD1. The germline CDR1 and CDR2 sequences are MDHEN and SYDVKM. This CDR3 is 15 amino acids long. The V gene end was trimmed by 6 bases and the J gene end by 1 base; junction bases not matched to a gene: 8. CDR3 in DNA: TGTGCCAGCAGCCCCCCAGGGGGCAGATCCTACGAGCAGTACTTC. Translating it yields CASSPPGGRSYEQYF.

This sequence joins TRBV6-1 and TRBJ1-4, with 8 bases lining up with TRBD1. This CDR3 is built from 15 residues. The V gene end was trimmed by 5 bases and the J gene end by 5 bases; junction bases not matched to a gene: 7. Germline CDR1 is MNHNS and CDR2 is SASEGT. Here the CDR3 reads CASSNPGTGNEKLFF. The DNA of the CDR3 is TGTGCCAGCAGTAACCCCGGGACAGGAAATGAAAAACTGTTTTTT.

This chain uses TRBV27 with TRBJ1-1; 7 bases line up with TRBD1. The junction had 2 bases not matched to a gene; V was cut back by 4 bases and J by 0 bases. Germline V gives CDR1 MNHEY, CDR2 SMNVEV (reference sequence). CDR3 size: 14 residues. CDR3 protein: CASSSGQLNTEAFF. In DNA form, the CDR3 reads TGTGCCAGCAGTTCGGGACAGTTGAACACTGAAGCTTTCTTT.

Concerning this clone: This sample includes further DNA sequences coding for the same CDR3. The chain has TRBV29-1 and TRBJ2-7; 8 positions match TRBD2. The germline V gene encodes CDR1 SQVTM and CDR2 ANQGSEA. The CDR3 has 13 amino acids. V was pared by 4 bases and J by 0 bases, with 2 bases of the junction left unmatched. The CDR3 spells CSVVAGYSYEQYF. The CDR3 DNA follows: TGCAGCGTTGTAGCGGGATACTCCTACGAGCAGTACTTC.

V usage is TRBV5-1 and J usage is TRBJ2-1, with 12 bases lining up with TRBD2. Germline V lookup: CDR1 SGHRS, CDR2 YFSETQ. Trimming took 0 bases from V and 7 from J; bases not matched to a gene: 20. This CDR3 has 21 residues. In nucleotides, the CDR3 is TGCGCCAGCAGCTTGGTAGATAGGGCTAGCGGGGGGGCCTATACATTGAATGAGCAGTTCTTC. This gives the protein CASSLVDRASGGAYTLNEQFF.

This chain uses TRBV7-8 with TRBJ1-2; tentative D call: TRBD1 (5 bases). With 7 bases removed from V and 3 bases from J, the gap between germline ends came to 15 bases. CDR3 length: 14 residues. The germline V gene encodes CDR1 SGHVS and CDR2 FQNEAQ. CDR3 sequence (DNA): TGTGCCAGCACCTGGCTGGGGGAGGACTATGGCTACACCTTC. Amino acid sequence: CASTWLGEDYGYTF.

This clone came up once. CDR3 DNA: TGTGCCAGCAGAAGGACTAGCGGGGAATACCAAGAGACCCAGTACTTC. This sequence encodes CASRRTSGEYQETQYF. This chain connects TRBV6-6 to TRBJ2-5; TRBD2 agrees at 12 bases. The CDR3 covers 16 residues. The trim removed 6 bases at V and 0 bases at J, leaving 5 bases unmatched. Germline V gives CDR1 MNHNY, CDR2 SVGAGI (reference sequence).

This chain connects TRBV4-2 to TRBJ2-7, with a weak D call TRBD2 (5 bases). Trimming took off 4 bases at V and 5 bases at J, with 18 bases between the two ends. Germline values: CDR1 LGHNA, CDR2 YNFKEQ. CDR3 length: 15 amino acids. In DNA form, the CDR3 reads TGTGCCAGCAGCCTCCCTAGCACGCCTGAGGACGAGCAGTACTTC. This sequence encodes CASSLPSTPEDEQYF.

This sequence joins TRBV7-9 and TRBJ2-3; 9 bases agree with TRBD2. The CDR3 totals 17 residues. Germline-derived CDR1 and CDR2 are SEHNR and FQNEAQ (reference sequence). V shed 7 bases, J shed 0 bases, and the junction held 11 bases outside the gene matches. This CDR3 reads CASNRRGGLFSTDTQYF. The CDR3 DNA is TGTGCCAGCAATAGGCGGGGGGGCCTCTTTAGCACAGATACGCAGTATTTT. The full variable domain, its missing parts supplied by reference TRBV7-9 and TRBJ2-3, is DTGVSQNPRHKITKRGQNVTFRCDPISEHNRLYWYRQTLGQGPEFLTYFQNEAQLEKSRLLSDRFSAERPKGSFSTLEIQRTEQGDSAMYLCASNRRGGLFSTDTQYFGPGTRLTVL.

The rearrangement links TRBV4-1 to TRBJ2-3; 7 positions match TRBD2. The CDR3 runs to 15 residues. V shed 2 bases, J shed 1 base, and the junction held 3 bases outside the gene matches. CDR1 is MGHRA and CDR2 is YSYEKL in the germline V gene. DNA for the CDR3: TGCGCCAGCAGCCAAAGCGGGGTGGGCACAGATACGCAGTATTTT. Its protein product is CASSQSGVGTDTQYF.

The chain couples TRBV7-2 to TRBJ1-1; D gene uncertain. The length of the CDR3 is 14 residues. Germline CDR1 is SGHTA and CDR2 is FQGNSA. V was shortened by 3 bases and J by 1 base, with 9 bases between the two germline ends. The CDR3 nucleotides read TGTGCCAGCAGCTTCCGCACGCGGAACACTGAAGCTTTCTTT. It specifies CASSFRTRNTEAFF.

This chain links TRBV18 with TRBJ2-5; weak D call: TRBD2 (5 bases). Germline assignment: CDR1 KGHSH and CDR2 LQKENI. Deletions cut 6 bases from V and 4 bases from J, with 6 bases between. The CDR3 is made up of 11 amino acids. CDR3 protein: CASSRGETQYF. In nucleotides, the CDR3 is TGTGCCAGCTCCCGGGGAGAGACCCAGTACTTC.

The rearrangement uses TRBV2 and TRBJ1-5; tentatively, D is TRBD1 (5 bases). The CDR3 totals 15 residues. Germline lookup yields CDR1 SNHLY and CDR2 FYNNEI. Deletions cut 3 bases from V and 1 base from J, with 10 bases between. The CDR3 here is CASSDPGRSNQPQHF. The CDR3 nucleotides are TGTGCCAGCAGTGACCCAGGGAGGAGCAATCAGCCCCAGCATTTT.

CDR3 residues: CASSQGPSDTEAFF. The CDR3 DNA sequence: TGTGCCAGCAGCCAGGGCCCCTCGGACACTGAAGCTTTCTTT. The J gene is TRBJ1-1, the V gene TRBV4-2, with D uncertain. V was cut by 3 bases and J by 3 bases, with 11 bases left in between. Germline assignment: CDR1 LGHNA and CDR2 YNFKEQ. The CDR3 runs to 14 residues.

The chain combines TRBV2 with TRBJ2-5, with D perhaps TRBD1 (5 bases). The germline V gene has CDR1 SNHLY and CDR2 FYNNEI. Trimming stripped 6 bases from V and 2 bases from J, with 13 bases between. CDR3 length: 14 residues. As DNA, the CDR3 is TGTGCCAGCAGCTCCCAAGGACAACAAGAGACCCAGTACTTC. Encoded protein: CASSSQGQQETQYF.

V gene TRBV11-3 combines with J gene TRBJ2-7; no clear D. CDR1 is SGHNT and CDR2 is YENEEA in the germline V gene. The CDR3 length is 13 residues. V shed 3 bases and J shed 0 bases, with 6 bases lying between them. The CDR3 bases are TGTGCCAGCAGCTTGCGGAGCTCCTACGAGCAGTACTTC. This encodes CASSLRSSYEQYF. Variable domain in full (rest from reference TRBV11-3 and TRBJ2-7): EAGVVQSPRYKIIEKKQPVAFWCNPISGHNTLYWYLQNLGQGPELLIRYENEEAVDDSQLPKDRFSAERLKGVDSTLKIQPAELGDSAVYLCASSLRSSYEQYFGPGTRLTVT.